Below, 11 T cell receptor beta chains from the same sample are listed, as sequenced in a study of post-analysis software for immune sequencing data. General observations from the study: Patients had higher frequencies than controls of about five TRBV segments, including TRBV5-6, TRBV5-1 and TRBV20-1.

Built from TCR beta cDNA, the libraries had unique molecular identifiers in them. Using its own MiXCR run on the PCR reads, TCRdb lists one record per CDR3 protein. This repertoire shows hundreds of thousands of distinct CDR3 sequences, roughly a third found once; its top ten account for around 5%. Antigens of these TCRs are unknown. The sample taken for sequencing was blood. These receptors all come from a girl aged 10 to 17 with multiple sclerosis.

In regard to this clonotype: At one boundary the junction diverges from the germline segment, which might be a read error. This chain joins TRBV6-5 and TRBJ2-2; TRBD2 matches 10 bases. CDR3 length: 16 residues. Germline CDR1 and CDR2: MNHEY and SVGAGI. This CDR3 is CASWARGLADTGERFF. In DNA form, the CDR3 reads TGTGCCAGCTGGGCCCGAGGACTAGCGGACACCGGGGAGCGGTTTTTT.

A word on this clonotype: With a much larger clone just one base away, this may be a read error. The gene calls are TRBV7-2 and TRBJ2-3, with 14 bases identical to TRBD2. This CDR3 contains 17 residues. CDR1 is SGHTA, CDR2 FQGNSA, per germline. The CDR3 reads CVSSSSGTSGRTDTQYF. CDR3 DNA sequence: TGTGTCAGCAGCTCTTCCGGGACTAGCGGGAGAACAGATACGCAGTATTTT.

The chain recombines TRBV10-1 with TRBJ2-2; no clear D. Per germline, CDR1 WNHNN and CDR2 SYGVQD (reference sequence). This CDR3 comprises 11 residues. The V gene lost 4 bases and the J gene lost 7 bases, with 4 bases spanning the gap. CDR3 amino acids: CASSVGGELFF. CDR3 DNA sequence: TGCGCCAGCAGTGTTGGCGGGGAGCTGTTTTTT.

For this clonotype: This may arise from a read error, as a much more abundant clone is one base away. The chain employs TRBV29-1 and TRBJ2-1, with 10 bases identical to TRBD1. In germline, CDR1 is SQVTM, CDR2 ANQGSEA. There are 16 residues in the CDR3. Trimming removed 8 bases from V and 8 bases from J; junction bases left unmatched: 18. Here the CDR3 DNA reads TGCAGCTCAGCCCGGGACAGGGGCACGTTTAGCCATGAGCAGTTCTTC. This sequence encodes CSSARDRGTFSHEQFF.

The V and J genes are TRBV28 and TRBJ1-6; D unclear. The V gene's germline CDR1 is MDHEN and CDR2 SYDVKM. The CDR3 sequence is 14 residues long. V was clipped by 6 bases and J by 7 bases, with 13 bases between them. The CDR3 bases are TGTGCCAGCAGGGTCCCGAAACAGAATTCACCCCTCCACTTT. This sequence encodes CASRVPKQNSPLHF.

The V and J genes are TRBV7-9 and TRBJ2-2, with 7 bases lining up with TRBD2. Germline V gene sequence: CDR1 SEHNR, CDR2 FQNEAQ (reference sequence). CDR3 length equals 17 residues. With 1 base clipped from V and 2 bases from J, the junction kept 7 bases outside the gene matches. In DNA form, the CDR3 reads TGTGCCAGCAGCTTAGAGGGGCGGGGGACCAACACCGGGGAGCTGTTTTTT. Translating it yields CASSLEGRGTNTGELFF.

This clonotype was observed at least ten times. The CDR3: CSARVGSTEAFF. In DNA, the CDR3 is TGCAGTGCTAGAGTGGGGTCCACTGAAGCTTTCTTT. V is TRBV20-1 and J is TRBJ1-1; D gene unclear. CDR1 and CDR2 from the germline V gene are DFQATT and SNEGSKA (reference sequence). The V end lost 1 base, the J end lost 4 bases, and 7 bases lay between the germline ends. This CDR3 spans 12 amino acids.

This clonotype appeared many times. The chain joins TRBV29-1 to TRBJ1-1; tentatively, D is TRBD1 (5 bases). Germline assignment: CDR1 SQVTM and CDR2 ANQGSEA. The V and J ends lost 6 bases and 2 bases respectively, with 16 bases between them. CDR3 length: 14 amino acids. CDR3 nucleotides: TGCAGCGTCAAGGGGCGGCAGGGTAACACTGAAGCTTTCTTT. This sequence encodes CSVKGRQGNTEAFF. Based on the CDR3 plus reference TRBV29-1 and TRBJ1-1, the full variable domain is SAVISQKPSRDICQRGTSLTIQCQVDSQVTMMFWYRQQPGQSLTLIATANQGSEATYESGFVIDKFPISRPNLTFSTLTVSNMSPEDSSIYLCSVKGRQGNTEAFFGQGTRLTVV.

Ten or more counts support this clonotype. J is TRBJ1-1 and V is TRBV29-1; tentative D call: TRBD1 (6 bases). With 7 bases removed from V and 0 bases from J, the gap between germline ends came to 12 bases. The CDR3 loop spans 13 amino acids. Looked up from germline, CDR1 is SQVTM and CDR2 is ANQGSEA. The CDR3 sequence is CSGGGRMNTEAFF. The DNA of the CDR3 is TGCAGCGGAGGGGGACGCATGAACACTGAAGCTTTCTTT.

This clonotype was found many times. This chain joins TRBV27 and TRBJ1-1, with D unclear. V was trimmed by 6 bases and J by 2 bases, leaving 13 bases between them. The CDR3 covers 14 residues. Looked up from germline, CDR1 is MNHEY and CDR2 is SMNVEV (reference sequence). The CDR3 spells CASSPDGGNTEAFF. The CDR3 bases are TGTGCCAGCAGCCCCGATGGCGGAAACACTGAAGCTTTCTTT.

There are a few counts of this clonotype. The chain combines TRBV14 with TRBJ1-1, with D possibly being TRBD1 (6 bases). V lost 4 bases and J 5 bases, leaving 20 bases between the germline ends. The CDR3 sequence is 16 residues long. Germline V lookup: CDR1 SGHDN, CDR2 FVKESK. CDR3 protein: CASSPQGGSRGTEAFF. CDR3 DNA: TGTGCCAGCAGCCCTCAAGGAGGGTCTAGGGGGACTGAAGCTTTCTTT.